This TCR beta chain was recorded in a study of cytomegalovirus exposure and HLA in healthy donors (dated by TCRdb to 2017 to 2019). About the investigation overall: According to a later analysis, one platform produced both the 120 validation repertoires and the 700 or so repertoires of the first cohort. The study was designed to test whether signatures of past pathogen exposure could be identified by cataloging public T cell receptors. In addition to the first cohort of 666 subjects, a separate validation cohort of 120 different subjects was used. High-throughput TCR immunosequencing, statistical association of individual TCRs with disease status, and machine learning were combined to predict cytomegalovirus infection status. Broader findings and caveats from the paper: The authors suggested that the approach could potentially be extended to other disease states and immunological phenotypes. The validation cohort had no HLA typing available for a later analysis, so co-occurrence within that cohort was assessed over all 130 or so repertoires. The classifier was reported to diagnose cytomegalovirus status with high specificity and sensitivity in both the original cohort and the validation cohort. Across donors, most TCR sequences were observed very rarely, whereas some public TCRs were present in many individuals. The study listed 150 to 200 TCR beta chains as associated with cytomegalovirus. A later analysis found that TCRs clustered in the first cohort also tended to co-occur in the 120 validation repertoires, with 94% of cluster scores above 0. Three of the identified cytomegalovirus-associated TCR beta chains were confirmed in vitro to be specific for cytomegalovirus antigens.

The donors belonged to the validation cohort of around 120 subjects, which was separate from the 666-subject first cohort. The CDR3 goes from the cysteine to the phenylalanine over 13 residues. Of the read, only the CDR3 DNA is kept; its 39 bases are in frame from base 1. As encoded in the germline V gene, CDR1 is SGHTA while CDR2 is FQGTGA. Trimming takes 5 bases from V and 5 bases from J, and the germline ends sit 9 bases apart. The method behind the library was the immunoSEQ multiplex PCR assay. In the source study's methods: To diagnose cytomegalovirus status from the catalog of TCR beta chain sequences, a statistical classification framework was built. TCRdb took this table from immuneACCESS and kept in-frame rearrangements with V and J called. Such tables lack part of the clones; where checked against another copy, unresolved V genes explain under half of the gap, and the rest is unexplained. The DNA was the basis for D and trimming; V, J and clone size are from that table. Within this sample are fewer than 120,000 clones, with over 85% of them counted one time only. The ten largest clones take up approximately 1.9% of the sample.

This clone came up once. What antigen it recognizes has not been identified. Base qualities are missing; no much larger clone stands one base away. The receptor comes from a young woman in good health and CMV-seronegative. The chain links TRBV7-3 with TRBJ2-2, with no confident D gene call. The sample taken for sequencing was PBMCs. The DNA sequence is as follows: TGTGCCAGCAGCCCAAGTGAGACCGGGGAGCTGTTTTTT. Its protein reads: CASSPSETGELFF.